The TCR beta chain under discussion was sequenced for a study of high-grade serous ovarian cancer treatment subgroups. The method was immunoSEQ multiplex PCR; TCRdb's version includes in-frame clones alone and lacks a portion of them. The repertoire has roughly 8,700 clones, more than 70% of them found once; the top ten carry roughly 10%. Tumor tissue was taken before any definitive surgery or chemotherapy was given. CDR3 length equals 16 residues. V shed 3 bases and J shed 7 bases, with 19 bases lying between them. The germline V gene encodes CDR1 LGHNA and CDR2 YSLEER. This clone was picked up a small number of times.

Sequencing was carried out using tumor tissue. The J gene is TRBJ2-1, the V gene TRBV4-3, with D perhaps TRBD2 (7 bases). The TCR originated in a human donor with high-grade serous ovarian cancer. Here the CDR3 DNA reads TGCGCCAGCAGCCAGGGAGGGGGTAGGCCGGGGAATGAGCAGTTCTTC. Translated: CASSQGGGRPGNEQFF.